These 31 T cell receptor beta chains came from one sample sequenced in a study of blood T cell repertoires in COVID-19. Profiling relied on immunoSEQ multiplex PCR, and the TCRdb table lists in-frame clones only, not all of them. The sample gives a few hundred thousand clones, about nine tenths of which show up once; roughly 4.5% is in the top ten. Specimen: peripheral blood. The receptors derive from a man aged 45-65 years with acute or convalescent COVID-19.

DNA of the CDR3: TGTGCCAGCAGGGACGACAGGGGGCCCTCTGGCTACACCTTC. Amino acid sequence: CASRDDRGPSGYTF. This sequence joins TRBV6-5 and TRBJ1-2; the match to TRBD1 covers 10 bases. V trimming: 6 bases; J trimming: 7 bases; junction bases outside the gene matches: 8. The CDR3 runs 14 residues. Germline values: CDR1 MNHEY, CDR2 SVGAGI.

CDR3 protein: CASSFFQGRNEKLFF. The CDR3 DNA sequence: TGCGCCAGCAGTTTTTTCCAGGGCAGAAATGAAAAACTGTTTTTT. The V gene is TRBV5-1, the J gene TRBJ1-4; TRBD1 might be the D (5 bases). The CDR3 covers 15 residues. Germline V gene sequence: CDR1 SGHRS, CDR2 YFSETQ. V was clipped by 5 bases and J by 5 bases, with 16 bases between them.

The chain links TRBV10-1 to TRBJ2-3; 8 positions match TRBD2. This CDR3 has 14 residues. Germline V gene data show CDR1 as WNHNN and CDR2 as SYGVQD (reference sequence). The V segment lost 6 bases and the J segment 2 bases; nucleotides outside the gene matches: 4. CDR3 in DNA: TGCGCCAGCAGCGGGACTAGTATCACAGATACGCAGTATTTT. It specifies CASSGTSITDTQYF.

This clone was found a few times. The J gene is TRBJ1-6, the V gene TRBV6-5, with TRBD1 matching over 8 bases. The J segment lost 9 bases and the V segment lost 6 bases, leaving 7 bases of the junction unmatched. The germline gives CDR1 MNHEY, CDR2 SVGAGI. The CDR3 is made up of 14 amino acids. The CDR3 DNA follows: TGTGCCAGCAGCCCCAGGGGGCCTGGTTCACCCCTCCACTTT. This encodes CASSPRGPGSPLHF.

This clone was picked up one time. The chain has TRBV5-8 and TRBJ2-5; possible D gene TRBD2, 6 bases. Germline CDR1 is SGHTS and CDR2 is YDEGEE. CDR3 length: 16 amino acids. Trimming pared 5 bases from V and 2 bases from J, leaving 19 bases between. CDR3 sequence (DNA): TGTGCCAGCAGTTTCGCTCCGGGGGTGTTACAAGAGACCCAGTACTTC. Residues: CASSFAPGVLQETQYF.

The rearrangement uses TRBV7-6 and TRBJ2-7; possible D gene TRBD2, 5 bases. The CDR3 is made up of 15 amino acids. Trimming removed 2 bases from V and 3 bases from J, with 14 bases in between. Germline CDR1 is SGHVS and CDR2 is FNYEAQ. DNA of the CDR3: TGTGCCAGCAGCTTACTTCAGCGGAGTTTCTACGAGCAGTACTTC. This sequence encodes CASSLLQRSFYEQYF.

This clone has a single count. The V gene is TRBV18, the J gene TRBJ1-1; D possibly corresponds to TRBD1 (6 bases). Trimming removed 8 bases at V and 3 bases at J, with 22 bases between. The CDR3 runs 16 residues. Germline V gene data show CDR1 as KGHSH and CDR2 as LQKENI. The CDR3 loop is CASRRGPPSQDTEAFF. For the CDR3, the DNA is TGTGCCAGCCGCAGGGGCCCTCCCTCGCAAGACACTGAAGCTTTCTTT.

CDR3 nucleotides: TGTGCCAGCAGTTACCGTGCAGGGAACACTGAAGCTTTCTTT. Protein sequence: CASSYRAGNTEAFF. V and J are TRBV6-5 and TRBJ1-1; no clear D. The germline V and J ends were trimmed by 2 bases and 1 base, with 8 bases remaining between them. Germline assignment: CDR1 MNHEY and CDR2 SVGAGI. CDR3 length: 14 residues.

In its sample, this clone was seen a few times. The chain has TRBV12-5 and TRBJ1-2, with 8 bases that match TRBD1. This CDR3 region has 14 residues. Germline CDR1 is LGHNT and CDR2 is FRNRAP. V lost 6 bases to trimming and J lost 8 bases; unmatched junction nucleotides: 11. This CDR3 reads CASGRDRRPDGYTF. CDR3 nucleotide sequence: TGTGCTAGTGGCCGGGACAGGCGGCCCGACGGCTACACCTTC.

This chain connects TRBV19 to TRBJ1-2, with TRBD1 as a possible D gene (5 bases). CDR1 and CDR2 from the germline V gene are LNHDA and SQIVND (reference sequence). The ends were cut back, 3 bases at V and 4 bases at J, with 9 bases in the middle. The CDR3 runs to 13 residues. The CDR3 sequence: CASSMTVRYGYTF. CDR3 DNA: TGTGCCAGTAGTATGACAGTCCGCTATGGCTACACCTTC.

The V and J genes are TRBV6-4 and TRBJ2-1; TRBD2 matches 8 bases. The germline CDR1 and CDR2 sequences are MRHNA and SNTAGT. The CDR3 contains 15 residues. V shed 10 bases and J 7 bases; nucleotides not matched to a gene: 15. DNA for the CDR3: TGTGCCATCCCCTACGGGACTAGGGTTAATAATGAGCAGTTCTTC. The encoded protein is CAIPYGTRVNNEQFF.

In regard to this clone: Other nucleotide sequences from this sample produce the same CDR3. This sequence joins TRBV19 and TRBJ1-2; 9 positions match TRBD1. Trimming took 4 bases from V and 2 from J; bases not matched to a gene: 2. The germline gives CDR1 LNHDA, CDR2 SQIVND (reference sequence). The CDR3 totals 14 residues. The CDR3 DNA follows: TGTGCCAGTAGTAGGACAGGGGTGAACTATGGCTACACCTTC. It codes for CASSRTGVNYGYTF. The full variable domain, with the rest looked up from reference TRBV19 and TRBJ1-2, is DGGITQSPKYLFRKEGQNVTLSCEQNLNHDAMYWYRQDPGQGLRLIYYSQIVNDFQKGDIAEGYSVSREKKESFPLTVTSAQKNPTAFYLCASSRTGVNYGYTFGSGTRLTVV.

A note on this clone: The CDR3 carries no conserved terminal phenylalanine or tryptophan, so it likely arises from a read error. No DNA is shown, since the ends of the CDR3 on it are uncertain; the CDR3 is the one TCRdb lists. The rearrangement uses TRBV5-4 and TRBJ1-1; TRBD1 is the table's D call and was not checked against the DNA. The CDR3 is 15 residues long, ends included. Germline CDR1 and CDR2: SGHNT and YYREEE (reference sequence). CDR3 protein: CASSLTPDSASGSFR.

This clone was seen once. V and J are TRBV7-8 and TRBJ1-5, with a weak D call TRBD1 (6 bases). V lost 5 bases and J 5 bases, leaving 10 bases between the germline ends. Germline-derived CDR1 and CDR2 are SGHVS and FQNEAQ. The CDR3 is made up of 13 amino acids. DNA of the CDR3: TGTGCCAGCAGCGGACAGCCCGATCAGCCCCAGCATTTT. It translates to CASSGQPDQPQHF.

Worth noting for this clone: One end of the junction is discordant with germline, which a read error may explain. This chain uses TRBV6-5 with TRBJ1-2; TRBD1 might be the D (5 bases). Germline V gene data show CDR1 as MNHEY and CDR2 as SVGAGI. The CDR3 covers 11 residues. The CDR3 protein is CASSTGYGYTF. The CDR3 DNA reads as TGTGCTAGCAGTACAGGCTATGGCTACACCTTC.

This clone was picked up one time. The V call is TRBV11-2, the J call TRBJ2-3; no reliable D call. The V end was cut by 5 bases, the J end by 6 bases, with 12 bases between. The CDR3 contains 13 residues. Germline V gene data show CDR1 as SGHAT and CDR2 as FQNNGV. As DNA, the CDR3 is TGTGCCAGCAGCCATTCTAGAAAGGATACGCAGTATTTT. Translated, it gives CASSHSRKDTQYF.

V gene TRBV5-8 combines with J gene TRBJ2-2; D remains unclear. The CDR3 sequence is 14 residues long. CDR1 is SGHTS, CDR2 YDEGEE, per germline. Trimming took 4 bases from V and 2 from J, leaving 9 bases between them. The CDR3 DNA reads as TGTGCCAGCAGCCTCTCGCGAAACACCGGGGAGCTGTTTTTT. The encoded protein is CASSLSRNTGELFF.

This clone was found a few times. The V gene is TRBV6-1, the J gene TRBJ1-1; no clear D. CDR1 MNHNS and CDR2 SASEGT come from the germline V gene. Trimming left V 0 bases short and J 0 bases short, with 5 bases between. CDR3 length equals 14 residues. The CDR3 DNA sequence: TGTGCCAGCAGTGAAGCAATAATGAACACTGAAGCTTTCTTT. It is translated as CASSEAIMNTEAFF.

This rearrangement joins TRBV15 to TRBJ2-7, with 9 bases identical to TRBD1. The junction had 9 bases not matched to a gene; V was cut back by 1 base and J by 5 bases. The CDR3 covers 16 residues. Per germline, CDR1 LNHNV and CDR2 YYDKDF (reference sequence). CDR3 coding DNA: TGTGCCACCAGCAGAGGGGGACAGGGAGCATTCCACGAGCAGTACTTC. This gives the protein CATSRGGQGAFHEQYF.

J is TRBJ1-5 and V is TRBV12-3 or TRBV12-4; D gene uncertain. The CDR3 length is 13 residues. V was cut by 6 bases and J by 5 bases, with 11 bases left in between. The CDR3 sequence: CASSPRLDQPQHF. In DNA form, the CDR3 reads TGTGCCAGCAGCCCGAGGCTTGATCAGCCCCAGCATTTT.

The chain couples TRBV11-2 to TRBJ1-2; 8 bases line up with TRBD1. The CDR3 is 15 residues long. V was pared by 3 bases and J by 0 bases, with 3 bases of the junction left unmatched. Germline CDR1 SGHAT, CDR2 FQNNGV. The CDR3 DNA follows: TGTGCCAGCAGCTTCGGACAGGGAACTAACTATGGCTACACCTTC. Its translation is CASSFGQGTNYGYTF. The entire variable domain, with the rest obtained from reference TRBV11-2 and TRBJ1-2, is as follows: EAGVAQSPRYKIIEKRQSVAFWCNPISGHATLYWYQQILGQGPKLLIQFQNNGVVDDSQLPKDRFSAERLKGVDSTLKIQPAKLEDSAVYLCASSFGQGTNYGYTFGSGTRLTVV.

The chain links TRBV5-1 to TRBJ1-3; 8 bases line up with TRBD1. The length of the CDR3 is 13 residues. Germline lookup yields CDR1 SGHRS and CDR2 YFSETQ. V lost 1 base, J lost 8 bases, and 2 bases stayed unmatched. The CDR3 region is CASSLLTGDTIYF. For the CDR3, the DNA is TGCGCCAGCAGCTTGTTGACAGGGGACACCATATATTTT.

The rearrangement joins TRBV19 to TRBJ2-1; TRBD1 is a possible D gene (6 bases). This CDR3 region has 13 residues. CDR1 and CDR2 (germline): LNHDA, SQIVND (reference sequence). Trimming left V 5 bases short and J 6 bases short, with 11 bases between. The CDR3 DNA sequence: TGTGCCAGTAGTCCTACAGGGAGCAATGAGCAGTTCTTC. Translating it yields CASSPTGSNEQFF.

J is TRBJ1-1 and V is TRBV18, with unresolved D. With 2 bases removed from V and 7 bases from J, the gap between germline ends came to 11 bases. The CDR3 consists of 13 residues. Germline V lookup: CDR1 KGHSH, CDR2 LQKENI. CDR3 sequence: CASSPVAEGEAFF. Here the CDR3 DNA reads TGTGCCAGCTCACCAGTAGCGGAAGGTGAAGCTTTCTTT.

The V call is TRBV7-3, the J call TRBJ2-1, with 10 bases that match TRBD2. Germline V CDR1 and CDR2: SGHTA, FQGTGA. V was clipped by 2 bases and J by 13 bases; unmatched bases: 11. This CDR3 region has 15 residues. The CDR3 reads CASSLRSGGKPFQFF. CDR3 nucleotides: TGTGCCAGCAGCTTACGTAGCGGGGGGAAACCCTTCCAGTTCTTC.

The V and J genes are TRBV7-2 and TRBJ2-7, with 8 bases identical to TRBD2. Germline-derived CDR1 and CDR2 are SGHTA and FQGNSA. V was pared by 4 bases and J by 5 bases, with 13 bases of the junction left unmatched. There are 16 residues in the CDR3. As DNA, the CDR3 is TGTGCCAGCAGCTCCTCGGAAGGCGGGGGGACCGACGAGCAGTACTTC. Translation gives CASSSSEGGGTDEQYF. Based on the CDR3 plus reference TRBV7-2 and TRBJ2-7, the full variable domain is GAGVSQSPSNKVTEKGKDVELRCDPISGHTALYWYRQSLGQGLEFLIYFQGNSAPDKSGLPSDRFSAERTGGSVSTLTIQRTQQEDSAVYLCASSSSEGGGTDEQYFGPGTRLTVT.

The chain joins TRBV6-6 to TRBJ1-1; D may be TRBD1 (5 bases). This CDR3 spans 14 amino acids. Trimming pared 5 bases from V and 6 bases from J, leaving 16 bases between. Germline loops: CDR1 MNHNY, CDR2 SVGAGI (reference sequence). The CDR3 region is CASSHWGDSPEAFF. CDR3 nucleotides: TGTGCCAGCAGTCATTGGGGGGATTCGCCTGAAGCTTTCTTT.

The chain is built from TRBV2 and TRBJ1-5, with 7 bases aligning to TRBD1. This CDR3 has 14 residues. With V trimmed by 6 bases and J by 5 bases, 7 bases remained unmatched. The V gene's germline CDR1 is SNHLY and CDR2 FYNNEI. The CDR3 spells CASRKGTDHQPQHF. The DNA of the CDR3 is TGTGCCAGCAGGAAGGGGACAGATCATCAGCCCCAGCATTTT.

The chain employs TRBV7-9 and TRBJ2-1; D is possibly TRBD1 (6 bases). Trimming removed 4 bases from V and 9 bases from J, with 16 bases in between. The CDR3 is 14 amino acids. Germline loops: CDR1 SEHNR, CDR2 FQNEAQ (reference sequence). Here the CDR3 DNA reads TGTGCCAGCAGCTACCGGGACACCTTTGGTGAGCAGTTCTTC. Amino acids: CASSYRDTFGEQFF.

V gene TRBV12-3 or TRBV12-4 combines with J gene TRBJ1-1; no reliable D call. The CDR3 extends over 13 amino acids. V was cut by 4 bases and J by 1 base, with 7 bases left in between. The CDR3 region has the DNA TGTGCCAGCAGTTCGGTCGCGAACACTGAAGCTTTCTTT. Encoded protein: CASSSVANTEAFF.

V usage is TRBV3-1 (or the pseudogene TRBV3-2) and J usage is TRBJ2-2; a possible D gene is TRBD1 (7 bases). Per the germline V gene, CDR1 is LGHDT and CDR2 is YNNKEL (reference sequence). CDR3 size: 14 residues. Trimming cost V 3 bases and J 9 bases, with 14 bases left between them. CDR3 nucleotide sequence: TGTGCCAGCAGCCAGGGCAGGGGGGCCCGGGAGCTGTTTTTT. It codes for CASSQGRGARELFF.